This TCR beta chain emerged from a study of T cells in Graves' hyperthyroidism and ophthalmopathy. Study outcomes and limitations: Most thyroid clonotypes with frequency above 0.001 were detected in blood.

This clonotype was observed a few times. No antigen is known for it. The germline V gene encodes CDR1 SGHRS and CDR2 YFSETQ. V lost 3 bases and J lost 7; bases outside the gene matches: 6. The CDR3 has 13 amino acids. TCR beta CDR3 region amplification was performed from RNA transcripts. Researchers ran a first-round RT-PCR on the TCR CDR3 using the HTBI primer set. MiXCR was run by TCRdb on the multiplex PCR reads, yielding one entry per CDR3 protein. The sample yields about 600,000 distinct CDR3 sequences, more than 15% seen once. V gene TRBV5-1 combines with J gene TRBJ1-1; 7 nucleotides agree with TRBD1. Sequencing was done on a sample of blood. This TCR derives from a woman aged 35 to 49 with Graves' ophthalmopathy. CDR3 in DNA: TGCGCCAGCAGCTATCAGGGGGGGGTTGAAGCTTTCTTT. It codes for CASSYQGGVEAFF. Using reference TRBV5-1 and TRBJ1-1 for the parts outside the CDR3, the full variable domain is KAGVTQTPRYLIKTRGQQVTLSCSPISGHRSVSWYQQTPGQGLQFLFEYFSETQRNKGNFPGRFSGRQFSNSRSEMNVSTLELGDSALYLCASSYQGGVEAFFGQGTRLTVV.